The entry below describes one T cell receptor (beta chain). Amplification used 60 Vbeta primers and 13 Jbeta primers. Produced via immunoSEQ multiplex PCR; TCRdb's table is partial and in-frame only. The repertoire includes 110,000 or so clones, about 80% of them detected once, and around 4.9% sits in the top ten. The data were obtained in a study of cytomegalovirus exposure and HLA in healthy donors. The sequence was obtained from a man in his fifties or sixties in good health and CMV-seropositive. The sample taken for sequencing was PBMCs.

The CDR3 loop reads CASSESAASSNEQFF. The DNA for the CDR3 is TGCGCCAGCAGTGAGTCTGCCGCTTCCAGCAATGAGCAGTTCTTC. The chain combines TRBV10-1 with TRBJ2-1; unclear D gene. The CDR3 consists of 15 residues. Between the trimmed V and J ends, which lost 0 bases and 6 bases, there was a span of 12 bases. Germline values: CDR1 WNHNN, CDR2 SYGVQD (reference sequence).